The present entry profiles one T cell receptor (beta chain) with its context. Profiling relied on immunoSEQ multiplex PCR, and the TCRdb table lists in-frame clones only, not all of them. The sample consists of approximately 43,000 clones, less than 95% of them appearing once. CDR3 length: 17 amino acids. Germline V CDR1 and CDR2: WSHSY, SAAADI. V lost 6 bases to trimming and J lost 5 bases, with 24 bases between them. The data derive from a study of T cell changes during pregnancy in multiple sclerosis. The receptor was isolated from a female donor with multiple sclerosis, enrolled in a pregnancy study. The input for sequencing was CD8+ T cells from peripheral blood mononuclear cells, taken in the first trimester of pregnancy. The chain carries TRBV10-2 and TRBJ2-3, with D perhaps matching TRBD2 (6 bases). In DNA form, the CDR3 reads TGCGCCAGCAGCCTCCTCCCCCGGGGGATGTTGCAAGATACGCAGTATTTT. Its translation is CASSLLPRGMLQDTQYF.